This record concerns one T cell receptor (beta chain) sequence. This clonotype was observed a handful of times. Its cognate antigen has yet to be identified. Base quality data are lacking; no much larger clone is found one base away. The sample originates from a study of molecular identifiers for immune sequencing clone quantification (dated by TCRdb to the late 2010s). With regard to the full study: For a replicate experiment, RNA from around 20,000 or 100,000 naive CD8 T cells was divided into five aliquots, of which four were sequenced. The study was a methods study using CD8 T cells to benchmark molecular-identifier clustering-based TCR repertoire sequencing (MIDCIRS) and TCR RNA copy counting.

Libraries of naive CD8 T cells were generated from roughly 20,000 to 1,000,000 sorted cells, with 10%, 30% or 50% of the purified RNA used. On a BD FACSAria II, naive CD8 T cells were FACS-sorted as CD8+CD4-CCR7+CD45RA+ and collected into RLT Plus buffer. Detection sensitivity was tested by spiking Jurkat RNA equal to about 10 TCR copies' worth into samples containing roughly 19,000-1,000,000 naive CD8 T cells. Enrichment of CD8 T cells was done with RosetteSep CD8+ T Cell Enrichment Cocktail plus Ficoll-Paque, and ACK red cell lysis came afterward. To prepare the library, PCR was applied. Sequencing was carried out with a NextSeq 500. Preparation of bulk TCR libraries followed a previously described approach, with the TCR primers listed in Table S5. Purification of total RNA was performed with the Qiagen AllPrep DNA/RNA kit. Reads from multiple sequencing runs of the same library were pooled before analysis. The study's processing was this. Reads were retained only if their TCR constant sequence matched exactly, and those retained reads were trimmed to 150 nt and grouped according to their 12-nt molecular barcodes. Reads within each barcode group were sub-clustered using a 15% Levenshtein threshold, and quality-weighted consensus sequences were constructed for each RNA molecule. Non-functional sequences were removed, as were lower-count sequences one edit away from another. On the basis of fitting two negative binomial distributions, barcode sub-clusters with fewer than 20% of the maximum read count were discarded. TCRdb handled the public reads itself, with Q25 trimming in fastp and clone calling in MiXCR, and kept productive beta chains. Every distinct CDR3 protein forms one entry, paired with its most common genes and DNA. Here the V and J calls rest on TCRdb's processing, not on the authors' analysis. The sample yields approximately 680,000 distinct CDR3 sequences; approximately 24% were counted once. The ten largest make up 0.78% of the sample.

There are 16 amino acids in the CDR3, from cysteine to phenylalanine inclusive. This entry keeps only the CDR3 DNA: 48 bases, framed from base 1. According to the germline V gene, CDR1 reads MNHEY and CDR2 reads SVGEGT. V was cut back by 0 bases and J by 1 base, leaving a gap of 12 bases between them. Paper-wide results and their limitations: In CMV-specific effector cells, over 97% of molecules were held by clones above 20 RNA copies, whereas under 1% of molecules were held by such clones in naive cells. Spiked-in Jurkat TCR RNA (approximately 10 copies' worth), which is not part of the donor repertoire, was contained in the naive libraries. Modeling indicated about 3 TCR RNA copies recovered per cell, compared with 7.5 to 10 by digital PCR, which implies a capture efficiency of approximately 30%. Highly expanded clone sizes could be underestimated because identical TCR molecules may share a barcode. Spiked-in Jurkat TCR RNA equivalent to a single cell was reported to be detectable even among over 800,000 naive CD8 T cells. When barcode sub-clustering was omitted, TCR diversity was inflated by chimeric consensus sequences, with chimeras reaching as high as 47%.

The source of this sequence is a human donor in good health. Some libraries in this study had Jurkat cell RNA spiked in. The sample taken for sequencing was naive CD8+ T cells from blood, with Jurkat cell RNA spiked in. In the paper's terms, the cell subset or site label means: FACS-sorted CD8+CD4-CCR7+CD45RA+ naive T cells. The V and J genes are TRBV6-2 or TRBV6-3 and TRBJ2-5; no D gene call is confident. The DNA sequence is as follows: TGTGCCAGCAGTTACTCCAGAGAAGAATTCCAAGAGACCCAGTACTTC. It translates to CASSYSREEFQETQYF.